The sequence of this TCR beta chain was determined in a study of blood T cell repertoires in COVID-19 (dated by TCRdb to about 2020). Turning to the overall study: The collaborator samples originated in the United States, Italy and Spain and spanned the acute and convalescent phases of COVID-19. The prospective study material was composed of cDNA or gDNA derived from T cells, B-cell-depleted T cells, or PBMCs. Deeply sampled blood TCRbeta repertoires from subjects exposed to, actively infected with, or recovered from COVID-19 were included in the dataset. A freely available public database, intended as a resource for researchers studying the immune response to SARS-CoV-2, is where the repertoires were released. Samples came from the ongoing ImmuneRACE study (first 160 participants) plus 1,254 subjects from 6 global collaborators. The sample metadata nearly always contained a de-identified subject ID, COVID-19 status, age in years and sex. Where HLA class I and class II types were available, the types were taken from metadata supplied by the sample provider, not from assay-based typing. Study-wide findings and limitations: The amount of clinical and demographic metadata varied by source and participant and was provided uncurated.

V ends up 4 bases short and J 10 bases short, with an unmatched junction base count of 7. The CDR3 measures 14 amino acids from cysteine to phenylalanine. Just CDR3 DNA is preserved here, 42 bases in frame from base 1. CDR1 SGHNT and CDR2 YYREEE are derived from the germline V gene (reference sequence). Concerning this clone itself: Its antigen is unknown. No base qualities exist here, and no much larger clone lies one base off it.

Each collaborating institution followed its own protocols to collect whole blood in K2EDTA tubes. For TCRbeta analysis, collaborators shipped samples as frozen whole blood, isolated PBMCs, or DNA extracted from either of those sample types. TCRbeta CDR3 regions were amplified from genomic DNA using the immunoSEQ Assay, a bias-controlled multiplex PCR. The authors' analysis ran thus. The number of nucleated cells in each sample was estimated by amplification of reference gene primers within the assay. Sequence reads were collapsed and filtered to measure the absolute abundance of every unique TCRbeta CDR3 rearrangement. For each sample, productive Simpson clonality was calculated as the square root of Simpson's diversity index over productive rearrangements. TCRdb provides this immuneACCESS table in a form limited to in-frame rearrangements. Some clones are lacking; in checked studies, under half of them reflect an unresolved V gene, and why the rest are absent is not known. V and J calls and clone size are given by that table; D and trimming were obtained from the DNA. The sample table contains about 75,000 clones; only one count was recorded for more than 70% of them. Approximately 19% of the sample is taken by the ten largest.

Source material: peripheral blood. Recombination linked TRBV5-4 to TRBJ1-6; 8 junctional bases match TRBD1. The sequence came from a human donor in a cohort sampled during active COVID-19. The nucleotides are TGTGCCAGCAGCGGACAGGGCCCAGCGTCACCCCTCCACTTT. Its translation reads: CASSGQGPASPLHF.